This T cell receptor beta chain was captured in a study of tissue T cells after allogeneic stem cell transplantation. For this clone: Its antigen remains unidentified. Each gene name is a mouse one. The read is 1 residue too short to cover the CDR3 end, so that end is filled in from the germline J gene.

Whole-study findings and limits: TCR repertoires tracked anatomic similarity, regardless of disease or transplant status.

Generated by immunoSEQ multiplex PCR, the TCRdb table keeps only in-frame clones and is missing some. Of more than 1,200 clones listed, around 56% are singletons. The time point was: mouse harvest day 14 after allogeneic transplant. Each mouse received 10^7 T-cell-depleted marrow cells plus 10^6 splenic CD5+ T cells by tail vein. Trimming took off 1 base at V and 8 bases at J, with 10 bases between the two ends. CDR1 is SGHLS and CDR2 is HYDKME in the germline V gene. The CDR3 runs 12 residues. This clonotype was obtained from a female BALB/c mouse given C57BL/6 T cells with graft-versus-host disease after an allogeneic hematopoietic cell transplant. Sequencing was performed on liver tissue. This chain connects TRBV12-2 to TRBJ1-1, with D possibly TRBD1 on 6 matching bases. CDR3 sequence reads: CASSLGAGEVFF. The DNA read from the CDR3 is TGTGCCAGCTCTCTGGGGGCGGGCGAAGTCTTC.